The entry below describes one T cell receptor beta chain. This clonotype was detected ten times or more. What antigen it recognizes has not been identified. Base qualities are missing; no much larger clone stands one base away. These data are taken from a study of early T cells in non-severe SARS-CoV-2 infection (dated by TCRdb to the early 2020s). Background for the entire study: Because TCR sequencing was done on bulk RNA from unsorted whole blood, the alpha and beta chains could not be paired.

The library was generated by 5' RACE. The data were produced on a NextSeq 500. To correct for sequencing error and PCR bias, the TCR library protocol tagged individual cDNA molecules with unique molecular identifiers. Sequencing covered both TCR alpha and beta chains, and within each sample the abundances of alpha and beta sequences were tightly co-correlated. On the authors' methods: Decombinator V4 was used to annotate TCR sequences for V gene, J gene and CDR3. TCRs were defined as expanded if a significant change between any two time points was detected under a Poisson model with p below 0.0001. Abundances of TCRs were expressed as counts per million after normalisation to the total number of TCRs sequenced in each sample. VDJdb, accessed 1 November 2021, was searched for CMV, EBV and SARS-CoV-2 annotated TCRs, excluding TCRs annotated for multiple antigens. The raw public data were reprocessed by TCRdb itself: fastp quality trimming at Q25, MiXCR clonotype calling, in-frame beta chains only. Rows with one shared CDR3 protein collapse into an entry with the most common genes and DNA. These V and J calls originate from TCRdb's pipeline instead of the authors' own analysis. A total of approximately 75,000 distinct CDR3 sequences appear in this sample, about 4.9% of them only once. Of the sample, roughly 3.7% falls within the top ten clones.

Paper-wide results and their limitations: VDJdb matching was skewed toward anti-spike CD8 responses and likely underestimated virus-specific expansions, missing private and CD4 specificities.

The study was a case-control design nested within a healthcare worker cohort in London, UK, with weekly nasopharyngeal swab PCR tests and blood sampling. Healthcare workers were recruited during the week of the UK lockdown, between 23 and 31 March 2020, and followed weekly for up to 16 weeks. The material sequenced was whole blood, taken at baseline. This TCR derives from an adult who was a healthcare worker with PCR-confirmed SARS-CoV-2 infection or an uninfected control (not recorded which). The donor label of this sample is uncertain.

The nucleotide sequence reads as follows: TGTGCCAGCTCTTCTACAGGGGGTGGCGGCACTGAAGCTTTCTTT. Protein translation: CASSSTGGGGTEAFF. Recombination connected TRBV18 to TRBJ1-1, and 8 junction bases match TRBD1. The germline V and J ends show losses of 6 bases and 4 bases respectively, and no gene match explains 10 bases of the junction. From the germline V gene, CDR1 is KGHSH and CDR2 is LQKENI. The CDR3 holds 15 amino acids from the cysteine to the phenylalanine. Kept here is only the CDR3 DNA, which spans 45 bases and is read in frame from base 1.